Below are 30 T cell receptor beta chains sequenced from a single sample in a study of CD8 T cells in Susac syndrome. The authors reverse transcribed about 0.45 to 1 ug RNA with random hexamers. TCRdb reprocessed the immunoSEQ multiplex PCR reads with MiXCR, giving one entry per CDR3 protein. The sample gives 150,000 to 200,000 distinct CDR3 sequences, about 94% of which show up once; roughly 0.098% is in the top ten. Material for sequencing was CD4+ T cells from PBMCs. The receptors were gathered from a human donor with Susac syndrome.

The chain joins TRBV29-1 to TRBJ2-6, with a possible D match to TRBD2 (6 bases). The V gene's germline CDR1 is SQVTM and CDR2 ANQGSEA. The length of the CDR3 is 16 residues. The V end was cut by 5 bases, the J end by 1 base, with 15 bases between. The CDR3: CSVSPGLTSGANVLTF. CDR3 coding DNA: TGCAGCGTTTCCCCGGGACTGACGTCTGGGGCCAACGTCCTGACTTTC.

The J gene is TRBJ2-5, the V gene TRBV20-1; D is ambiguous. Trimming removed 0 bases from V and 4 bases from J, with 12 bases in between. The V gene's germline CDR1 is DFQATT and CDR2 SNEGSKA (reference sequence). The CDR3 length is 14 residues. The CDR3 region is CSARDIRSPETQYF. CDR3 sequence (DNA): TGCAGTGCTAGAGATATCCGGAGTCCAGAGACCCAGTACTTC.

The chain is built from TRBV30 and TRBJ1-1; D not resolved. This CDR3 has 12 residues. Germline CDR1 reads GTSNPN; CDR2 reads SVGIG (reference sequence). Trimming cost V 4 bases and J 3 bases, with 9 bases left between them. As DNA, the CDR3 is TGTGCCTGGATCTTATGGGACACTGAAGCTTTCTTT. It codes for CAWILWDTEAFF.

The CDR3 DNA reads as TGCAGCGCCGGGACAGGGGGTGTCACTGAAGCTTTCTTT. It codes for CSAGTGGVTEAFF. The V call is TRBV29-1, the J call TRBJ1-1; 11 nucleotides line up with TRBD1. Unmatched junction bases numbered 5, after V lost 7 bases and J lost 4 bases. CDR3 length: 13 residues. CDR1 and CDR2 from the germline V gene are SQVTM and ANQGSEA.

The chain combines TRBV6-2 or TRBV6-3 with TRBJ2-1; maybe TRBD1 (5 bases). CDR1 and CDR2 from the germline V gene are MNHEY and SVGEGT. The CDR3 is 13 amino acids. The ends were cut back, 2 bases at V and 4 bases at J, with 6 bases in the middle. As DNA, the CDR3 is TGTGCCAGCAGTTACGACAGTTACAATGAGCAGTTCTTC. Translation: CASSYDSYNEQFF.

The chain joins TRBV20-1 to TRBJ2-1, with D unresolved. This CDR3 has 15 residues. Germline V gene lookup returns CDR1 DFQATT and CDR2 SNEGSKA (reference sequence). V was shortened by 0 bases and J by 2 bases, with 11 bases between the two germline ends. CDR3: CSARDLGFAYNEQFF. Written as DNA, the CDR3 is TGCAGTGCTAGAGATCTGGGGTTCGCCTACAATGAGCAGTTCTTC.

The rearrangement uses TRBV14 and TRBJ2-7, with D perhaps matching TRBD1 or TRBD2 (5 bases each). CDR1 is SGHDN, CDR2 FVKESK, per germline. CDR3 length: 13 amino acids. V was pared by 6 bases and J by 2 bases, with 11 bases between. CDR3 nucleotides: TGTGCCAGCAGTCGGGGCCCAACCTACGAGCAGTACTTC. It yields the protein CASSRGPTYEQYF.

This CDR3 reads CASSLMGPGSETQYF. The DNA of the CDR3 is TGCGCCAGCAGCCTGATGGGACCCGGATCGGAGACCCAGTACTTC. The chain carries TRBV5-1 and TRBJ2-5; D is tentatively TRBD1 or TRBD2 (5 bases each). Germline lookup yields CDR1 SGHRS and CDR2 YFSETQ. This CDR3 contains 15 residues. V was cut by 4 bases and J by 5 bases, with 18 bases left in between.

As for this clonotype: The junction shows a germline mismatch at one end, possibly a read error. The rearrangement joins TRBV29-1 to TRBJ2-3; D possibly corresponds to TRBD1 (6 bases). This CDR3 has 13 residues. CDR1 is SQVTM, CDR2 ANQGSEA, per germline. CDR3 amino acids: CSGLQGGTGTQYF. CDR3 coding DNA: TGCAGCGGGCTACAGGGTGGTACAGGTACGCAGTATTTT.

The sample holds one count of this clonotype. The chain carries TRBV6-2 or TRBV6-3 and TRBJ1-2; no definite D call. V was cut by 2 bases and J by 6 bases, with 7 bases left in between. Germline loops: CDR1 MNHEY, CDR2 SVGEGT. CDR3 length equals 12 residues. CDR3 bases: TGTGCCAGCAGTTACAGGGCGGATGGCTACACCTTC. Encoded protein: CASSYRADGYTF.

V and J are TRBV30 and TRBJ1-6; tentatively, D is TRBD1 (6 bases). Trimming removed 0 bases at V and 0 bases at J, with 9 bases between. The CDR3 length is 16 residues. CDR1 and CDR2 from the germline V gene are GTSNPN and SVGIG (reference sequence). The CDR3 nucleotides are TGTGCCTGGAGTGTATCCAGGGGCTCCTATAATTCACCCCTCCACTTT. Residues: CAWSVSRGSYNSPLHF.

In nucleotides, the CDR3 is TGCAGTGCTAGGTCCGGGACTACCTACGAGCAGTACTTC. Translation: CSARSGTTYEQYF. The rearrangement joins TRBV20-1 to TRBJ2-7; 7 positions agree with TRBD2. The CDR3 runs to 13 residues. CDR1 and CDR2 (germline): DFQATT, SNEGSKA (reference sequence). V lost 3 bases and J lost 2; bases outside the gene matches: 4.

This chain connects TRBV7-2 to TRBJ2-5, with D possibly being TRBD2 (5 bases). The CDR3 sequence is 15 residues long. The germline V gene encodes CDR1 SGHTA and CDR2 FQGNSA. V lost 1 base to trimming and J lost 1 base, with 10 bases between them. This CDR3 reads CASSLVRGPQETQYF. DNA of the CDR3: TGTGCCAGCAGCTTAGTCCGGGGTCCCCAAGAGACCCAGTACTTC.

The V call is TRBV6-5, the J call TRBJ2-5; 9 nucleotides line up with TRBD2. The CDR3 is 17 amino acids. V lost 2 bases to trimming and J lost 4 bases; unmatched junction nucleotides: 11. Germline CDR1 reads MNHEY; CDR2 reads SVGAGI. The CDR3 DNA sequence: TGTGCCAGCAGTTACGGGGGTCGGCGGGGGGGTTCAGAGACCCAGTACTTC. Translated: CASSYGGRRGGSETQYF.

The chain has TRBV4-2 and TRBJ2-1; perhaps TRBD1 as D (6 bases). V was clipped by 5 bases and J by 3 bases, with 17 bases between them. Per germline, CDR1 LGHNA and CDR2 YNFKEQ. The CDR3 totals 16 residues. The CDR3 loop reads CASSMYHTGNYNEQFF. CDR3 coding DNA: TGTGCCAGCAGCATGTACCACACAGGGAACTACAATGAGCAGTTCTTC.

V gene TRBV3-1 combines with J gene TRBJ1-2, with D possibly being TRBD1 (5 bases). V dropped 3 bases and J dropped 8 bases, with 10 bases sitting between them. Germline values: CDR1 LGHDT, CDR2 YNNKEL (reference sequence). The CDR3 runs to 12 residues. CDR3 sequence (DNA): TGTGCCAGCAGCCACAGGGACGACGGCTACACCTTC. Its translation: CASSHRDDGYTF.

The CDR3 bases are TGCAGCGTTGGTGTGGATGGCTACACCTTC. Its translation is CSVGVDGYTF. The V gene is TRBV29-1, the J gene TRBJ1-2; no reliable D call. V shed 4 bases and J shed 6 bases, with 6 bases lying between them. The germline CDR1 and CDR2 sequences are SQVTM and ANQGSEA. The CDR3 is made up of 10 amino acids.

The CDR3 DNA reads as TGTGCCAGCAGCTTCACAGCTATTTACTATAATTCACCCCTCCACTTT. Encoded protein: CASSFTAIYYNSPLHF. V is TRBV7-9 and J is TRBJ1-6; unclear D gene. The germline CDR1 and CDR2 sequences are SEHNR and FQNEAQ (reference sequence). This CDR3 spans 16 amino acids. Trimming removed 3 bases at V and 3 bases at J, with 12 bases between.

This chain uses TRBV30 with TRBJ2-6, with TRBD2 as a possible D gene (5 bases). Germline CDR1 and CDR2: GTSNPN and SVGIG (reference sequence). The CDR3 is 13 amino acids. V lost 4 bases and J lost 2, with 6 bases in between. CDR3 region: CAWTRAGANVLTF. DNA for the CDR3: TGTGCCTGGACGCGGGCTGGGGCCAACGTCCTGACTTTC. Based on the CDR3 plus reference TRBV30 and TRBJ2-6, the full variable domain is SQTIHQWPATLVQPVGSPLSLECTVEGTSNPNLYWYRQAAGRGLQLLFYSVGIGQISSEVPQNLSASRPQDRQFILSSKKLLLSDSGFYLCAWTRAGANVLTFGAGSRLTVL.

The gene calls are TRBV30 and TRBJ2-7; 7 bases line up with TRBD2. This CDR3 has 14 amino acids. Germline V gene lookup returns CDR1 GTSNPN and CDR2 SVGIG (reference sequence). V lost 0 bases, J lost 7 bases, and 9 bases stayed unmatched. The CDR3 protein is CAWSVGGGPREQYF. Written as DNA, the CDR3 is TGTGCCTGGAGTGTGGGGGGGGGTCCGCGTGAGCAGTACTTC. The full variable domain, with the rest looked up from reference TRBV30 and TRBJ2-7, is SQTIHQWPATLVQPVGSPLSLECTVEGTSNPNLYWYRQAAGRGLQLLFYSVGIGQISSEVPQNLSASRPQDRQFILSSKKLLLSDSGFYLCAWSVGGGPREQYFGPGTRLTVT.

The chain is built from TRBV7-2 and TRBJ2-2; 11 nucleotides line up with TRBD2. There are 15 residues in the CDR3. V dropped 2 bases and J dropped 6; count of bases not matched to a gene: 2. Germline CDR1 reads SGHTA; CDR2 reads FQGNSA. CDR3 protein: CASSLNSGGAGELFF. The DNA for the CDR3 is TGTGCCAGCAGCTTAAATAGCGGGGGGGCCGGGGAGCTGTTTTTT.

This chain joins TRBV15 and TRBJ1-2, with 7 nucleotides matching TRBD1. Germline V gene data show CDR1 as LNHNV and CDR2 as YYDKDF (reference sequence). The CDR3 is 16 residues long. The V segment lost 0 bases and the J segment 8 bases; nucleotides outside the gene matches: 12. The CDR3 sequence: CATSRDVGGGGEGYTF. CDR3 sequence (DNA): TGTGCCACCAGCAGAGATGTCGGAGGGGGCGGTGAAGGCTACACCTTC.

This rearrangement joins TRBV11-2 to TRBJ1-1; TRBD1 is a possible D gene (5 bases). The CDR3 extends over 15 amino acids. Germline values: CDR1 SGHAT, CDR2 FQNNGV. V was pared by 2 bases and J by 5 bases, with 15 bases between. The CDR3 nucleotides read TGTGCCAGCAGCTTAATTTTGGCTGAGGGGACTGAAGCTTTCTTT. It codes for CASSLILAEGTEAFF.

About this clonotype itself: At one end, the junction sequence differs from germline, possibly due to a read error. The chain couples TRBV5-1 to TRBJ2-5, with D unclear. This CDR3 is 12 amino acids long. Germline V lookup: CDR1 SGHRS, CDR2 YFSETQ. DNA for the CDR3: TGTGCCAGCAGTGTGGACCAAGAGACCCAGTACTTC. Translating it yields CASSVDQETQYF.

This rearrangement joins TRBV20-1 to TRBJ2-5, with D possibly being TRBD1 (6 bases). V was trimmed by 3 bases and J by 0 bases, leaving 17 bases between them. There are 16 residues in the CDR3. Looked up from germline, CDR1 is DFQATT and CDR2 is SNEGSKA (reference sequence). The CDR3 sequence: CSASAGVTRYQETQYF. DNA of the CDR3: TGCAGTGCTAGTGCAGGGGTCACGAGGTACCAAGAGACCCAGTACTTC.

The chain employs TRBV5-1 and TRBJ2-1; TRBD2 aligns across 9 bases. CDR3 length equals 15 residues. CDR1 is SGHRS, CDR2 YFSETQ, per germline. The V segment lost 4 bases and the J segment 5 bases; nucleotides outside the gene matches: 7. As DNA, the CDR3 is TGCGCCAGCAGCACCCTGAGCGGGGGGAACAATGAGCAGTTCTTC. Its translation is CASSTLSGGNNEQFF.

V and J are TRBV28 and TRBJ2-1, with 9 bases aligning to TRBD2. The CDR3 is made up of 16 amino acids. CDR1 and CDR2 from the germline V gene are MDHEN and SYDVKM. V gave up 7 bases and J gave up 4 bases; unmatched junction bases: 11. CDR3 protein: CASNPPGTSQYNEQFF. As DNA, the CDR3 is TGTGCCAGCAACCCCCCCGGGACTAGCCAATACAATGAGCAGTTCTTC. Full variable domain (remainder filled in from reference TRBV28 and TRBJ2-1): DVKVTQSSRYLVKRTGEKVFLECVQDMDHENMFWYRQDPGLGLRLIYFSYDVKMKEKGDIPEGYSVSREKKERFSLILESASTNQTSMYLCASNPPGTSQYNEQFFGPGTRLTVL.

DNA of the CDR3: TGTGCCAGCAGTTTTACAGGGAGGACTGAAGCTTTCTTT. Encoded protein: CASSFTGRTEAFF. The rearrangement uses TRBV12-3 or TRBV12-4 and TRBJ1-1, with a weak D call TRBD1 (6 bases). Trimming pared 3 bases from V and 5 bases from J, leaving 10 bases between. The length of the CDR3 is 13 residues.

The chain recombines TRBV27 with TRBJ1-5; TRBD1 agrees at 8 bases. Germline V gives CDR1 MNHEY, CDR2 SMNVEV (reference sequence). This CDR3 comprises 16 residues. V shed 5 bases and J 3 bases; nucleotides not matched to a gene: 9. The CDR3 protein is CASSHAAGGPNQPQHF. Here the CDR3 DNA reads TGTGCCAGCAGTCACGCGGCAGGGGGCCCCAATCAGCCCCAGCATTTT.

The chain joins TRBV30 to TRBJ2-1, with 7 bases lining up with TRBD2. The germline V gene encodes CDR1 GTSNPN and CDR2 SVGIG (reference sequence). Trimming cost V 3 bases and J 8 bases; bases outside gene matches: 7. This CDR3 has 13 amino acids. CDR3 residues: CAWSGGTYDEQFF. The CDR3 coding sequence is TGTGCCTGGAGCGGGGGGACTTACGATGAGCAGTTCTTC.